This TCR beta chain derives from a study of PD-L1 blockade in urothelial cancer (dated by TCRdb to about 2017). Regarding the complete study: Therapy was started in the mid-2010s for all patients, and atezolizumab 1,200 mg was administered intravenously every 3 weeks. About 90% of the roughly 30 patients were identified as males with urothelial cancer of bladder origin, and a prior smoking history was reported by 18 of 29 patients. Patients had an ECOG performance status of 0 or 1 and had received between 0 and 3 prior chemotherapy regimens. Blood samples were analyzed at two time points: 3 weeks after treatment start (second dose) and 6 weeks after treatment start. Blood samples yielded a median of roughly 140,000 T cells and more than 80,000 unique TCRs, with median clonality 0.080. The study was an exploratory multi-omic analysis of somatic, immune and clinical correlates of response to PD-L1 blockade with atezolizumab in urothelial cancer. TCR sequencing covered pretreatment tumor samples and matched, serially collected peripheral blood taken before and after atezolizumab treatment. Durable clinical benefit was defined as progression-free survival longer than 6 months, and TCR features were also tested against progression-free and overall survival. Whole exome sequencing and RNA sequencing of pretreatment tumors were performed alongside TCR sequencing in the same patients. About 10 patients achieved durable clinical benefit and fewer than 25 did not. Under 30 patients had pretreatment blood TCR-seq, about 25 had at least one posttreatment blood collection, and about 25 had tumor TCR-seq. Results and caveats for the whole study, not just this receptor: Improved progression-free and overall survival was found to be associated with pretreatment peripheral blood TCR clonality below the median. Among patients with durable benefit, tumor-associated TCR clones showed greater expansion in peripheral blood 3 weeks after treatment started (n ≈ 23, p = 0.022). Because the sample size was small (n of about 31) and many of the analyses were exploratory, the results are meant to be hypothesis-generating.

Of note for this clone: The antigen this receptor binds is unknown. Base-call qualities are not available, and no considerably larger clone is one nucleotide away.

Each PCR received spiked-in synthetic TCR analog templates so that absolute template abundance could be estimated from read counts. The immunoSEQ assay was used to amplify TCRbeta CDR3 regions from genomic DNA with bias-controlled V and J gene primers. Sequencing of rearranged TCRbeta segments was done at approximately 20X coverage. The source study handled its data this way. Clustering was used to correct sequencing errors, and CDR3s were annotated against IMGT so that V, D and J genes could be assigned. Only productive TCRbeta rearrangements were used in downstream analyses, excluding out-of-frame or stop-codon sequences. Clonality was calculated as one minus the Shannon entropy normalized by the log of the number of unique productive sequences. Clones differing between time points or between blood and tumor were identified by Fisher's exact test with Benjamini-Hochberg correction at adjusted p below 0.01. As stored in TCRdb, this immuneACCESS dataset retains in-frame rearrangements with V and J assigned. A fraction of the clones does not appear; measured against another copy, unresolved V genes explain less than half of the discrepancy, and the remainder lacks a known reason. Clone size and V and J calls were adopted from that table, with D and trimming inferred from the DNA. This sample has about 50,000 clones in its table, and around 84% of those were observed once. Clones ranked in the top ten supply around 3.1% of the sample.

What this sample's time point label stands for: pretreatment peripheral blood. The cohort included 29 patients with locally advanced or metastatic urothelial carcinoma who were treated at Memorial Sloan Kettering on a trial protocol. Peripheral blood mononuclear cells were collected pretreatment and during treatment, with between 1 and 8 total time points obtained per patient. The Qiagen DNeasy Blood extraction kit was used to purify genomic DNA from total PBMCs and tumor samples. Collected pretreatment and during treatment, PBMCs were isolated and stored as previously described. Ends trimmed: V by 5 bases, J by 6 bases; bases unmatched to a gene: 5. Counted from cysteine to phenylalanine, this CDR3 has 14 amino acids. The kept DNA is CDR3 alone, 42 bases in frame from the first base. The germline V gene yields MDHEN for CDR1 and SYDVKM for CDR2.

The chain joins TRBV28 to TRBJ1-4; 8 of the junction bases match TRBD1. This sequence originates from an older man with urothelial cancer. This specimen was PBMCs, taken around atezolizumab (anti-PD-L1) treatment. The DNA sequence is as follows: TGTGCCAGCAGTCAAAACAGGGGGGATGAAAAACTGTTTTTT. Translation gives CASSQNRGDEKLFF. Outside the CDR3, residues come from the reference TRBV28 and TRBJ1-4 proteins, so the full variable domain is: DVKVTQSSRYLVKRTGEKVFLECVQDMDHENMFWYRQDPGLGLRLIYFSYDVKMKEKGDIPEGYSVSREKKERFSLILESASTNQTSMYLCASSQNRGDEKLFFGSGTQLSVL.